Detailed here is one T cell receptor (beta chain). For TCRbeta, the library was prepared with unique molecular identifiers. TCRdb processed the PCR reads anew with MiXCR; each CDR3 protein has one entry. Among around 380,000 distinct CDR3 sequences, around 9.9% were seen once, and the ten largest hold approximately 5%. The sample is drawn from a study of T-cell reconstitution after alpha-beta-depleted transplantation in children. The CDR3 runs 16 residues. Germline V lookup: CDR1 SNHLY, CDR2 FYNNEI. V lost 8 bases, J lost 2 bases, and 22 bases lay in between. The sample here was PBMCs from the stem cell graft donor, taken from the stem cell graft. This receptor was taken from a human donor who donated a stem cell graft to a child with acute myeloid leukemia. V and J are TRBV2 and TRBJ2-7; tentative D call: TRBD2 (6 bases). The CDR3 sequence is CASAPGEAGSTYEQYF. CDR3 bases: TGTGCCAGCGCCCCCGGGGAGGCGGGGTCAACCTACGAGCAGTACTTC.